This T cell receptor beta chain was documented in a study of human T cells and chemical hapten exposure. General study findings and limits: Significantly more large CDR3 similarity clusters were formed by expanded TCRs than by controls.

TCRdb recomputed calls from the RACE reads with MiXCR, one row per CDR3 protein. This table holds 55,000 to 75,000 distinct CDR3 sequences, approximately 13% found once. This CDR3 region has 14 residues. Between the trimmed V and J ends, which lost 3 bases and 4 bases, there was a span of 16 bases. The germline V gene encodes CDR1 SQVTM and CDR2 ANQGSEA. Time point meaning: patch test 3, about 24 weeks after DPC sensitization. Indicated treatment: therapeutic diphenylcyclopropenone sensitization with weekly scalp DPC. This clonotype was found many times. Its target is unknown. The sample was whole blood, taken in connection with sensitization to the hapten diphenylcyclopropenone (DPC). The source of this sequence is a man aged 25 to 45 with alopecia areata. Some clones in this sample may be carry-over from other donors' samples. V is TRBV29-1 and J is TRBJ2-7; the D gene is possibly TRBD1 (5 bases). The CDR3 nucleotides read TGCAGCGTTGAGGGGCGGACGGATTCTTACGAGCAGTACTTC. It specifies CSVEGRTDSYEQYF.